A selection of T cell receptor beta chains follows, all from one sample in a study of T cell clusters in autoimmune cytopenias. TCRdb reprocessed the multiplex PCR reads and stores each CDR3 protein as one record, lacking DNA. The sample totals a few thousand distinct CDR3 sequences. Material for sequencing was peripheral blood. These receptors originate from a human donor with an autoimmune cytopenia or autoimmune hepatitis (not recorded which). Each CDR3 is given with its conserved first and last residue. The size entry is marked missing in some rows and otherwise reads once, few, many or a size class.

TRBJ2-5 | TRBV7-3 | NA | CASSRLAGGLKPGETQYF
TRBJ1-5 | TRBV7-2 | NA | CASSLNSGGRQPQHF
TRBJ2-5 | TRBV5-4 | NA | CASSSPGLAAETQYF
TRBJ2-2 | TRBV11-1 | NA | CASKEVVNTGELFF
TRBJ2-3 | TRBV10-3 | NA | CAIRSGGGTGGLAASTDTQYF
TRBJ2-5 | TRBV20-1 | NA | CSALIWGGPQETQYF
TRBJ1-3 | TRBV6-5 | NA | CASSLTGGPSSGNTIYF
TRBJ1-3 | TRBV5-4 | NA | CASSFRYTGGGNTIYF
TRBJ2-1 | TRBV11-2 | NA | CASSSRLAGANEQFF
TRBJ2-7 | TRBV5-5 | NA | CASSLEPGGSWEQYF
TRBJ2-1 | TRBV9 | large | CASSPSGTNNEQFF
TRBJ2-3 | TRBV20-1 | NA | CSARGPGPRSSTDTQYF
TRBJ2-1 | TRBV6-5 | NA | CASSYATSGRGNEQFF
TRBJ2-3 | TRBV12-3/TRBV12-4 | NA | CASSIDRSSTDTQYF
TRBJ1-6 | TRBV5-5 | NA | CASSSGPLRNSPLHF
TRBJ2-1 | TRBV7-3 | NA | CASSLLGGGGPNEQFF
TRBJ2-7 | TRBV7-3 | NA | CASSLSATSDEQYF
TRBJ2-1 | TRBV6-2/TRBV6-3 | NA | CASSYSRNEQFF
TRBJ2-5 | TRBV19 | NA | CASSLAGPGTQYF
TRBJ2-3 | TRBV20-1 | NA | CSARVAGRGSLDTQYF
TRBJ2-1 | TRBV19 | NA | CASSIGWSVYNEQFF
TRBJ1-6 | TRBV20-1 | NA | CSARGRAMSLYSPLHF
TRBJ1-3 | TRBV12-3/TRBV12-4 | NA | CASRPGVWSGNTIYF
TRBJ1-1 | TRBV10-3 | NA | CAIRQGPSNTEAFF
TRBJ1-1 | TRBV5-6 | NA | CASNPGMGAEAFF
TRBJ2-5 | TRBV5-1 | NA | CASSLGNSGEETQYF
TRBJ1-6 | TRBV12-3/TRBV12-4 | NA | CASRETGGMSPLHF
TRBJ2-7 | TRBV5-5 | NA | CASSFDRGSSYEQYF
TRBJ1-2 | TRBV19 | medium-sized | CASRTRGKLGYTF
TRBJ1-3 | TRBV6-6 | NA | CASINQQALSGNTIYF
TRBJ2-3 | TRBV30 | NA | CAGKGRLLSTDTQYF
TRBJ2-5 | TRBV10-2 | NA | CASSRTSGGWETQYF
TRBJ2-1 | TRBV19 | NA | CASSILGLAGPYNEQFF
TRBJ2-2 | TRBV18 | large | CASSPGTPGTGELFF
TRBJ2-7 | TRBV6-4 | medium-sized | CASYKQGSSYEQYF
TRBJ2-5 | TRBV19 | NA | CASSIRRESTQYF
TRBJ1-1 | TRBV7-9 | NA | CASSDPRIGNTEAFF
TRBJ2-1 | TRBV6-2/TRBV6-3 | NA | CASKGTSLYNEQFF
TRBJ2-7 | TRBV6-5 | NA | CASSPLGSYEQYF
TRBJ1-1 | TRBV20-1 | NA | CSARDHRNTEAFF
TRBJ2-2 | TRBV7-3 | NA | CASSLLAATGELFF
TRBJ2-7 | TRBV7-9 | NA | CASSLRGVGTDYEQYF
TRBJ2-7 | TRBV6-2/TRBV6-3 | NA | CASSYASDGSYEQYF
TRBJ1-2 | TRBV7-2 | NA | CASSERPTGWYGYTF
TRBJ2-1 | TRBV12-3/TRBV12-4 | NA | CASSFFQGENEQFF
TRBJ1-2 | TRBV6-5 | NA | CASTKQGTHYGYTF